This T cell receptor (beta chain) was captured in a study of T cell responses to AZD1222 COVID-19 vaccine. Study observations and caveats: Spike was spanned by vaccine-associated CD4 TCRs, which were dominant at 160-218 and 743-854.

Points on this clone: The antigen is unknown.

Data came from immunoSEQ multiplex PCR; TCRdb stores just in-frame clones and leaves some out. In the table there are about 100,000 clones, about 90% of which are singletons. Specimen: peripheral blood, collected on day 0 of MenACWY control vaccination. The source is an adult in good health.

The CDR3 protein is CASSFGQIQHF. DNA for the CDR3: TGTGCCAGCAGTTTCGGACAGATTCAGCATTTT. The chain uses TRBV12-3 or TRBV12-4 and TRBJ1-5; possibly TRBD1 for D (6 bases). The CDR3 covers 11 residues. Trimming took off 3 bases at V and 13 bases at J, with 10 bases between the two ends.